The clone carrying this TCR beta chain was seen many times. What it binds is unknown. These data are taken from a study of regulatory T cells in long-lasting Graves disease. Study observations and caveats: It was possible that the small sample size reduced accuracy.

Library construction for TCR beta used iRepertoire HTBI primers and Arm-PCR of CDR3 regions. Each CDR3 protein gets one entry after TCRdb re-called the multiplex PCR reads with MiXCR. The sample comprises some 450,000 distinct CDR3 sequences, 15% to 20% of which are singletons, and roughly 10% rests with the top ten. Time point of the sample: newly diagnosed GD, antithyroid drugs for less than 3 months. RNA from PBMCs was the source of the TCR library. In this cohort, patients came from an endocrinology department located in Xi'an, China. This sample also belongs to another study, concerning T cells in Graves' hyperthyroidism and ophthalmopathy. That work contributes: Also found in blood were most expanded thyroid clonotypes above 0.001. In simple terms, a model built on 13 V-J features told ophthalmopathy apart from stable hyperthyroidism.

Sample: peripheral blood mononuclear cells (PBMCs), taken at new diagnosis, from a patient treated with antithyroid drugs. The source is a young woman with Graves disease.

CDR3 nucleotides: TGTGCCTGGAGTCAAATTGGTCGGCCCCAGCATTTT. It yields the protein CAWSQIGRPQHF. The chain carries TRBV30 and TRBJ1-5; D uncertain. Trimming removed 2 bases at V and 9 bases at J, with 11 bases between. The germline CDR1 and CDR2 sequences are GTSNPN and SVGIG (reference sequence). The CDR3 sequence is 12 residues long.